Listed below are T cell receptor beta chains from one sample, sequenced in a study of blood T cell repertoires in COVID-19. Only in-frame clones appear in the TCRdb table, and some are missing; sequencing was by immunoSEQ multiplex PCR. The sample comprises roughly 200,000 clones, 85% to 90% of which are singletons, and about 6.3% rests with the top ten. The sequencing sample was made of peripheral blood. All receptors come from a man aged 40-49 years with active or convalescent COVID-19. Both conserved end residues are part of each CDR3. Each record gives: J gene, CDR3 length, D gene, clone size, V gene, CDR3 protein, CDR3 DNA. The D gene is left open where the match is weak. A row's size may be missing; if present it is once, few, many or a size class.

j_call: TRBJ1-4
cdr3_length: 15
d_call: TRBD1
clone_size: NA
v_call: TRBV25-1
cdr3_aa: CASSDGQGLNEKLFF
cdr3_nt: TGTGCCAGCAGTGACGGACAGGGCTTAAATGAAAAACTGTTTTTT

j_call: TRBJ1-2
cdr3_length: 18
d_call: TRBD1
clone_size: NA
v_call: TRBV9
cdr3_aa: CASNEGGQGTGGGYGYTF
cdr3_nt: TGTGCCAGCAATGAGGGCGGACAGGGAACGGGGGGTGGCTATGGCTACACCTTC

j_call: TRBJ1-5
cdr3_length: 14
d_call: TRBD1
clone_size: few
v_call: TRBV19
cdr3_aa: CATQRDRGNQPQHF
cdr3_nt: TGTGCCACCCAACGGGACAGGGGAAATCAGCCCCAGCATTTT

j_call: TRBJ1-4
cdr3_length: 15
d_call: NA
clone_size: NA
v_call: TRBV20-1
cdr3_aa: CSASLRGKTNEKLFF
cdr3_nt: TGCAGTGCTAGTCTCAGGGGTAAAACTAATGAAAAACTGTTTTTT

j_call: TRBJ2-7
cdr3_length: 15
d_call: TRBD2
clone_size: NA
v_call: TRBV29-1
cdr3_aa: CSVEGRGRFKSEQYF
cdr3_nt: TGCAGCGTTGAGGGGAGGGGACGATTTAAGTCCGAGCAGTACTTC

j_call: TRBJ1-1
cdr3_length: 15
d_call: NA
clone_size: once
v_call: TRBV3-1/TRBV3-2
cdr3_aa: CASSQDRAGNTEAFF
cdr3_nt: TGTGCCAGCAGCCAAGATCGGGCGGGGAACACTGAAGCTTTCTTT

j_call: TRBJ2-5
cdr3_length: 12
d_call: NA
clone_size: NA
v_call: TRBV7-3
cdr3_aa: CASSRAQETQYF
cdr3_nt: TGTGCCAGCAGCCGCGCCCAAGAGACCCAGTACTTC

j_call: TRBJ2-5
cdr3_length: 14
d_call: NA
clone_size: NA
v_call: TRBV6-6
cdr3_aa: CASSYSRIGETQYF
cdr3_nt: TGTGCCAGCAGTTACTCCAGGATTGGCGAGACCCAGTACTTC

j_call: TRBJ2-4
cdr3_length: 15
d_call: TRBD1
clone_size: NA
v_call: TRBV27
cdr3_aa: CASSLLGQGGNIQYF
cdr3_nt: TGTGCCAGCAGTTTATTGGGACAGGGGGGGAACATTCAGTACTTC

j_call: TRBJ1-2
cdr3_length: 13
d_call: NA
clone_size: NA
v_call: TRBV7-9
cdr3_aa: CASSFDGLKGYTF
cdr3_nt: TGTGCCAGCAGCTTTGACGGACTGAAGGGCTACACCTTC

j_call: TRBJ2-3
cdr3_length: 15
d_call: TRBD1
clone_size: NA
v_call: TRBV7-3
cdr3_aa: CASSPRDRDTDTQYF
cdr3_nt: TGTGCCAGCAGCCCAAGGGACAGGGACACAGATACGCAGTATTTT

j_call: TRBJ1-5
cdr3_length: 14
d_call: NA
clone_size: NA
v_call: TRBV6-5
cdr3_aa: CASSPTGINQPQHF
cdr3_nt: TGTGCCAGCAGTCCGACAGGCATCAATCAGCCCCAGCATTTT

j_call: TRBJ2-1
cdr3_length: 17
d_call: TRBD2
clone_size: NA
v_call: TRBV11-3
cdr3_aa: CASSAGLLAGGDNEQFF
cdr3_nt: TGTGCCAGCAGCGCAGGGTTGTTAGCGGGAGGGGACAATGAGCAGTTCTTC

j_call: TRBJ2-7
cdr3_length: 14
d_call: NA
clone_size: NA
v_call: TRBV6-5
cdr3_aa: CASSSGVGSYEQYF
cdr3_nt: TGTGCCAGCAGTTCGGGAGTCGGTTCCTACGAGCAGTACTTC

j_call: TRBJ2-3
cdr3_length: 13
d_call: TRBD2
clone_size: NA
v_call: TRBV5-4
cdr3_aa: CASSLAGVDTQYF
cdr3_nt: TGTGCCAGCAGCTTAGCGGGAGTAGATACGCAGTATTTT

j_call: TRBJ2-2
cdr3_length: 15
d_call: NA
clone_size: few
v_call: TRBV5-4
cdr3_aa: CASSKTRAATGELFF
cdr3_nt: TGTGCCAGCAGCAAGACCAGGGCGGCCACCGGGGAGCTGTTTTTT

j_call: TRBJ2-2
cdr3_length: 16
d_call: NA
clone_size: few
v_call: TRBV5-5
cdr3_aa: CASSSPEGLNTGELFF
cdr3_nt: TGTGCCAGCAGCTCGCCGGAGGGCCTCAACACCGGGGAGCTGTTTTTT

j_call: TRBJ1-5
cdr3_length: 16
d_call: NA
clone_size: NA
v_call: TRBV28
cdr3_aa: CASSSNQGPWDQPQHF
cdr3_nt: TGTGCCAGCAGTTCCAACCAGGGGCCTTGGGATCAGCCCCAGCATTTT

j_call: TRBJ1-1
cdr3_length: 12
d_call: TRBD1
clone_size: few
v_call: TRBV30
cdr3_aa: CAWRDRVTEAFF
cdr3_nt: TGTGCCTGGAGGGACAGGGTGACTGAAGCTTTCTTT

j_call: TRBJ2-5
cdr3_length: 14
d_call: NA
clone_size: NA
v_call: TRBV9
cdr3_aa: CASSVGPGGETQYF
cdr3_nt: TGTGCCAGCAGCGTAGGTCCAGGGGGGGAGACCCAGTACTTC

j_call: TRBJ2-7
cdr3_length: 13
d_call: TRBD2
clone_size: NA
v_call: TRBV27
cdr3_aa: CASSQRGVYEQYF
cdr3_nt: TGTGCCAGCAGTCAGCGGGGGGTCTACGAGCAGTACTTC

j_call: TRBJ2-5
cdr3_length: 16
d_call: TRBD1
clone_size: NA
v_call: TRBV7-9
cdr3_aa: CASSSPGQGAWETQYF
cdr3_nt: TGTGCCAGCAGCTCGCCCGGACAGGGGGCTTGGGAGACCCAGTACTTC

j_call: TRBJ1-2
cdr3_length: 15
d_call: NA
clone_size: NA
v_call: TRBV6-5
cdr3_aa: CASGGVRWDNYGYTF
cdr3_nt: TGTGCCAGCGGGGGGGTTCGTTGGGATAACTATGGCTACACCTTC

j_call: TRBJ1-2
cdr3_length: 16
d_call: TRBD1
clone_size: few
v_call: TRBV24-1
cdr3_aa: CATSEAGTGANYGYTF
cdr3_nt: TGTGCCACCAGTGAAGCCGGGACAGGAGCTAACTATGGCTACACCTTC

j_call: TRBJ2-1
cdr3_length: 16
d_call: TRBD2
clone_size: NA
v_call: TRBV7-2
cdr3_aa: CASSGPSVAGRNEQFF
cdr3_nt: TGTGCCAGCAGCGGTCCTTCGGTAGCGGGTCGCAATGAGCAGTTCTTC

j_call: TRBJ2-2
cdr3_length: 14
d_call: TRBD2
clone_size: NA
v_call: TRBV28
cdr3_aa: CATGGVAGTGELFF
cdr3_nt: TGTGCCACCGGGGGGGTAGCGGGCACCGGGGAGCTGTTTTTT

j_call: TRBJ1-2
cdr3_length: 15
d_call: TRBD1
clone_size: NA
v_call: TRBV6-2/TRBV6-3
cdr3_aa: CASSYRNRGLGGYTF
cdr3_nt: TGTGCCAGCAGTTACCGGAACAGGGGCCTCGGTGGCTACACCTTC

j_call: TRBJ2-7
cdr3_length: 14
d_call: NA
clone_size: NA
v_call: TRBV12-5
cdr3_aa: CASGSTGLSYEQYF
cdr3_nt: TGTGCTAGTGGTTCCACAGGGCTCTCCTACGAGCAGTACTTC

j_call: TRBJ1-6
cdr3_length: 21
d_call: TRBD1
clone_size: NA
v_call: TRBV6-1
cdr3_aa: CASSELDRQGFGVGYNSPLHF
cdr3_nt: TGTGCCAGCAGTGAATTGGATCGACAGGGTTTCGGAGTTGGCTATAATTCACCCCTCCACTTT

j_call: TRBJ2-1
cdr3_length: 14
d_call: TRBD1
clone_size: NA
v_call: TRBV6-5
cdr3_aa: CASWDSSSYNEQFF
cdr3_nt: TGTGCCAGCTGGGACAGCAGCTCCTACAATGAGCAGTTCTTC

j_call: TRBJ2-5
cdr3_length: 16
d_call: NA
clone_size: NA
v_call: TRBV7-9
cdr3_aa: CASSLSSTAYQETQYF
cdr3_nt: TGTGCCAGCAGCTTAAGTTCCACCGCGTACCAAGAGACCCAGTACTTC

j_call: TRBJ2-2
cdr3_length: 13
d_call: NA
clone_size: NA
v_call: TRBV6-6
cdr3_aa: CASSWQNTGELFF
cdr3_nt: TGTGCCAGCAGCTGGCAGAACACCGGGGAGCTGTTTTTT

j_call: TRBJ1-1
cdr3_length: 12
d_call: NA
clone_size: NA
v_call: TRBV6-5
cdr3_aa: CASRPTGSEAFF
cdr3_nt: TGTGCCAGCAGGCCGACAGGCTCTGAAGCTTTCTTT

j_call: TRBJ1-1
cdr3_length: 18
d_call: TRBD1
clone_size: NA
v_call: TRBV5-3
cdr3_aa: CARSTLGQGPHMNTEAFF
cdr3_nt: TGTGCCAGAAGCACGCTAGGACAGGGACCTCATATGAACACTGAAGCTTTCTTT

j_call: TRBJ2-7
cdr3_length: 13
d_call: NA
clone_size: NA
v_call: TRBV7-9
cdr3_aa: CASSPAGSYEQYF
cdr3_nt: TGTGCCAGCAGCCCGGCGGGGTCCTACGAGCAGTACTTC